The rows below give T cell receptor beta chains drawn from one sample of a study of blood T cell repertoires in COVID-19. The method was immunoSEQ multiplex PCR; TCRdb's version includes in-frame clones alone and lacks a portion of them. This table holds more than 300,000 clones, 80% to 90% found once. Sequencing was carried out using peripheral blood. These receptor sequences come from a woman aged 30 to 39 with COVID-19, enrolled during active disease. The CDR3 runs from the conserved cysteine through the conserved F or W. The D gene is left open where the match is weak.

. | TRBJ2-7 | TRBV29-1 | CSVSDTYEQYF
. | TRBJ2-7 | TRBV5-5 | CASSFLDRIAYEQYF
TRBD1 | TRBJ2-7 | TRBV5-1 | CASSSGQGYEQYF
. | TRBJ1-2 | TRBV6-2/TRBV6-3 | CASSYSNFYGYTF
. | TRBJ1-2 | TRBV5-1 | CASSLRSYGYTF
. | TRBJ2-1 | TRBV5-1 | CASSFPPAGTEQFF
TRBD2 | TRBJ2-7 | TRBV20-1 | CSARGLAASYF
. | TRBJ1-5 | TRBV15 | CATSGRISTGSNQPQHF
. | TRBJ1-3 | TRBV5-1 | CASSPGSGNTIYF
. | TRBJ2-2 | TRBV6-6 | CASSYGGAGELFF
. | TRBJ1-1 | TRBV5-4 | CASSSGGPGNTEAFF
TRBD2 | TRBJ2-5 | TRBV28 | CASSFWEGRETQYF
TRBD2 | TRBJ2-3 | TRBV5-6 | CASSGTSGTDTQYF
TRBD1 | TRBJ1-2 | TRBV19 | CASSIETGQGTDYTF
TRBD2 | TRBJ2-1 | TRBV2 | CASSEESPSGRIF
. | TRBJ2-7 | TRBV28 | CASRPTGGYEQYF
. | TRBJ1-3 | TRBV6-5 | CASSLGGTGNTIYF
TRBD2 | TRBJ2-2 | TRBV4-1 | CASSQERTSSTGELFF
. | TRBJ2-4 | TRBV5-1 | CASSLGRPGAKNIQYF
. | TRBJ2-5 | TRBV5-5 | CASSLSPSRQETQYF
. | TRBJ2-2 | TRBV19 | CASEGAPFTGELFF
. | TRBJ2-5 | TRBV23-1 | CASSQFGQPETQYF
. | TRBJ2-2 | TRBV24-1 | CATSTGANTGELFF
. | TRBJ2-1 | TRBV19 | CASSPNWRDNEQFF
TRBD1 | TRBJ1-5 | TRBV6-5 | CASSGTGSQPQHF
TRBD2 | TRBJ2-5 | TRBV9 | CASSVGGLAGETQYF
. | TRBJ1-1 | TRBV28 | CASTKDMNTEAFF
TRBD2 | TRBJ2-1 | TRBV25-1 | CASSGTSKNEQFF
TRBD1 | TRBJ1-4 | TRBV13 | CASSGTGTGREEREKLFF
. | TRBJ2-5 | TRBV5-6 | CASSLEVRGKETQYF
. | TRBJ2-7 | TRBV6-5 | CASSYSRGRLSYEQYF
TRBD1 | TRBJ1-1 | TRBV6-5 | CATSNDRGNTEAFF
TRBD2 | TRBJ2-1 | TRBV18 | CASSPDLLAGGPFF
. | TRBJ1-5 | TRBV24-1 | CATSDTQEQPQHF
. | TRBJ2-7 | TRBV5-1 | CASSRVQGSEQYF
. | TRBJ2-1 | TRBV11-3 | CASSKRSGYTNEQFF
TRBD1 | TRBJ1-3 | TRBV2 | CASRERTGGDNTIYF